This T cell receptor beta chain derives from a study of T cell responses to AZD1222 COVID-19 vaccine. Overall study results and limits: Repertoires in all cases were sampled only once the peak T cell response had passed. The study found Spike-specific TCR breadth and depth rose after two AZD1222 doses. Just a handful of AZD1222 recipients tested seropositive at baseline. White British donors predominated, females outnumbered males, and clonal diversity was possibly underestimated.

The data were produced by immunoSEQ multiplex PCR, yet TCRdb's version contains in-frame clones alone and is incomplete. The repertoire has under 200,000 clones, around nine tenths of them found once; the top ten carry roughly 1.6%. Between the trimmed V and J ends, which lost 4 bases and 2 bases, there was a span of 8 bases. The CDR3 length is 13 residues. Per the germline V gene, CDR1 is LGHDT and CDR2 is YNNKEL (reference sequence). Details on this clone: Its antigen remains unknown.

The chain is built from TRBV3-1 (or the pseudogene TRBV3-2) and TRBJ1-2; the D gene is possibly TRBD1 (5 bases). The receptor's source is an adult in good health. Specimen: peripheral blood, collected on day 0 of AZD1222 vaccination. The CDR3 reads CASSRKGNYGYTF. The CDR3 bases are TGTGCCAGCAGCCGCAAGGGGAACTATGGCTACACCTTC.